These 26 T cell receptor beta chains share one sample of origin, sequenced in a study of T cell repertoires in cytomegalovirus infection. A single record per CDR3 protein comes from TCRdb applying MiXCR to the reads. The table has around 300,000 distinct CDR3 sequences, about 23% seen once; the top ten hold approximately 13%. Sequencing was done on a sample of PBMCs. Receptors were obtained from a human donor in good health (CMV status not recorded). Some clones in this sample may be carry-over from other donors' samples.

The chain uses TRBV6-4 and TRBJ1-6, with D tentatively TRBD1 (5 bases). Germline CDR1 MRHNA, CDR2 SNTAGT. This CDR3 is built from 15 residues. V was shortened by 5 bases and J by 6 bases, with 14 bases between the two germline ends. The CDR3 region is CASSTTWGGNSPLHF. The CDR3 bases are TGTGCCAGCAGTACTACTTGGGGGGGTAATTCACCCCTCCACTTT.

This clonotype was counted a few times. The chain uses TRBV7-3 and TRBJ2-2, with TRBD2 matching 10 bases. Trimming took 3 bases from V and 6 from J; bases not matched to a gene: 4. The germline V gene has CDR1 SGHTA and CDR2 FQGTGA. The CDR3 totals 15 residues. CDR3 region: CASSFSSGGAGELFF. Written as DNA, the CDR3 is TGTGCCAGCAGCTTCTCCAGCGGGGGGGCCGGGGAGCTGTTTTTT.

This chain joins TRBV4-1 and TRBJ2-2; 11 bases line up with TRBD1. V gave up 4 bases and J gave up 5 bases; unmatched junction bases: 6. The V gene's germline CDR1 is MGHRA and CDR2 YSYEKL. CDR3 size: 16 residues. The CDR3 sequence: CASSLSGTGGTGELFF. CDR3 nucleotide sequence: TGCGCCAGCAGCCTCTCCGGGACAGGGGGAACCGGGGAGCTGTTTTTT.

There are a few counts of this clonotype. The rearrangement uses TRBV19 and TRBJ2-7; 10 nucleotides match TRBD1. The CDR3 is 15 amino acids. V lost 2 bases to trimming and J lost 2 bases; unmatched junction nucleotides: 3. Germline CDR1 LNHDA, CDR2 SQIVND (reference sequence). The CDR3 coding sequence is TGTGCCAGTAGTATAAAGGGACAGGGGACCTACGAGCAGTACTTC. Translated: CASSIKGQGTYEQYF.

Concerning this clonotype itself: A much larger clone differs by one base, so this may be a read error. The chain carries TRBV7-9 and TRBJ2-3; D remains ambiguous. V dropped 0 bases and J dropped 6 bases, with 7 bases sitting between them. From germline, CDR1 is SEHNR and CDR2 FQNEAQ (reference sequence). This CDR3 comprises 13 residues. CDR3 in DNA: TGTGCCAGCAGCTTAGCTGAGTGGGATACGCAGTATTTT. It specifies CASSLAEWDTQYF.

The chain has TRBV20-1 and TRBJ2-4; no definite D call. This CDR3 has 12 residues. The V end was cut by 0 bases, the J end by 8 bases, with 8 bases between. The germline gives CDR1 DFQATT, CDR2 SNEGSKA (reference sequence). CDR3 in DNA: TGCAGTGCTAGAGATCTAAGGGACATTCAGTACTTC. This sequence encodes CSARDLRDIQYF.

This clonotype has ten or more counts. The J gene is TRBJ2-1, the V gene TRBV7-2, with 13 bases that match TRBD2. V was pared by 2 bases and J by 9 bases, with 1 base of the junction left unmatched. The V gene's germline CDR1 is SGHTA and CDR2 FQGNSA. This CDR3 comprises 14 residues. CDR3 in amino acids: CASSLTSGRGEQFF. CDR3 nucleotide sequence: TGTGCCAGCAGCTTAACTAGCGGGAGGGGTGAGCAGTTCTTC.

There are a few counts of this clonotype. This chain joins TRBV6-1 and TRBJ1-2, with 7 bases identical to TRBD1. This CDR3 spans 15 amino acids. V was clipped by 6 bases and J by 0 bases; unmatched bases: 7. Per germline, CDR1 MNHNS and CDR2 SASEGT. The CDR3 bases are TGTGCCAGCAGCGGTAGTACAGGGGCTAACTATGGCTACACCTTC. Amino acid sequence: CASSGSTGANYGYTF.

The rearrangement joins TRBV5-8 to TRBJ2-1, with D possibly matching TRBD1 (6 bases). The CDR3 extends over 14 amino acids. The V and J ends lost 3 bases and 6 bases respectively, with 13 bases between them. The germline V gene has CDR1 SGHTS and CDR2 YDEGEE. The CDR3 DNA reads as TGTGCCAGCAGCTACTGGACAGCTACCAATGAGCAGTTCTTC. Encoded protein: CASSYWTATNEQFF.

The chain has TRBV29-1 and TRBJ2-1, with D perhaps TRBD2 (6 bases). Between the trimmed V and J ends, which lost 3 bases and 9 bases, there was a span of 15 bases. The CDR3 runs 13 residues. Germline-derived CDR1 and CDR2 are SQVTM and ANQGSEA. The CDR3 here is CSVDIKRVGEQFF. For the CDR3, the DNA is TGCAGCGTTGATATAAAGCGGGTGGGTGAGCAGTTCTTC.

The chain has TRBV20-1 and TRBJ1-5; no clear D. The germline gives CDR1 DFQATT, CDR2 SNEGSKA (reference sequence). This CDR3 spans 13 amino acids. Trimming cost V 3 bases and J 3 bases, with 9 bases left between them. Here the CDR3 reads CSASRKHNQPQHF. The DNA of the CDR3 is TGCAGTGCTAGTCGGAAGCACAATCAGCCCCAGCATTTT.

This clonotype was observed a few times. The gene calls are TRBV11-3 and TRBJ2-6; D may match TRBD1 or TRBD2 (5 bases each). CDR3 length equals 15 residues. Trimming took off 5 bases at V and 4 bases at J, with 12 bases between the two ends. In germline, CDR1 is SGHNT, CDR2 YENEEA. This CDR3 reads CASSLRGVGANVLTF. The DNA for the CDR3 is TGTGCCAGCAGCCTGAGGGGAGTGGGGGCCAACGTCCTGACTTTC.

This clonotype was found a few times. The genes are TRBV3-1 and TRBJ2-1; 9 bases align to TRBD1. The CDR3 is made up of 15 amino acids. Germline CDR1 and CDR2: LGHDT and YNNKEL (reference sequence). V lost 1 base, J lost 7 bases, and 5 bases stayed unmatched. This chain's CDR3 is CASSQVGTGLNEQFF. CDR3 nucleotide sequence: TGTGCCAGCAGCCAAGTTGGGACAGGGTTGAATGAGCAGTTCTTC.

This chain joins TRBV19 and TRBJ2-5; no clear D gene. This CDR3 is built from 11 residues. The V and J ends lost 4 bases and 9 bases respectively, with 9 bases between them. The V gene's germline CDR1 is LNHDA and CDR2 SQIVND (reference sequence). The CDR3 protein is CASSTRQAQYF. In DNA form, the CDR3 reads TGTGCCAGTAGTACCCGACAAGCCCAGTACTTC.

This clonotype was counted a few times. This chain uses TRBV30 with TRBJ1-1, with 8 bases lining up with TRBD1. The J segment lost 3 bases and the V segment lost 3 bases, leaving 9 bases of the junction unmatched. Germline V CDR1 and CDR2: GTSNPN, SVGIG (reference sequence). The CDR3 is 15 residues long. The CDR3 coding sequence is TGTGCCTGGAGACTCCTCGGGACAGGCGACACTGAAGCTTTCTTT. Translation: CAWRLLGTGDTEAFF.

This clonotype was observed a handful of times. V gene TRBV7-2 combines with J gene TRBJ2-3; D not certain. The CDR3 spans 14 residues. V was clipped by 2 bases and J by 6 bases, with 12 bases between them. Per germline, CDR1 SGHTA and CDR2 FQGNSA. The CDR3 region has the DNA TGTGCCAGCAGCTTAAGGAAAGGCCCCGATACGCAGTATTTT. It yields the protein CASSLRKGPDTQYF.

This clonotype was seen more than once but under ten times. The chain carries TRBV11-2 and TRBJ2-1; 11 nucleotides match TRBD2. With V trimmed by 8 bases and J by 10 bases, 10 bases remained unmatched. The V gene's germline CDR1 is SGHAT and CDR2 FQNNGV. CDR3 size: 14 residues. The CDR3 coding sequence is TGTGCCAGCGGGGTAGCGGGAGGGCCCTGGGAGCAGTTCTTC. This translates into CASGVAGGPWEQFF.

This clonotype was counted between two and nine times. The DNA of the CDR3 is TGTGCCATCAGTGTCGGGGTTCATTCACCCCTCCACTTT. It yields the protein CAISVGVHSPLHF. V is TRBV10-3 and J is TRBJ1-6; D remains ambiguous. Germline loops: CDR1 ENHRY, CDR2 SYGVKD. CDR3 length: 13 residues. The V end was cut by 4 bases, the J end by 8 bases, with 9 bases between.

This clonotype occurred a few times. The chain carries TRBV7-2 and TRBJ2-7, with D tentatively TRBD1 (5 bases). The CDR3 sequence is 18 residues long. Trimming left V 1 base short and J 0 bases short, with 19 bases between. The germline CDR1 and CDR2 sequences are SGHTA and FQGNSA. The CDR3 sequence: CASSLVGPYRHYSYEQYF. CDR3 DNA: TGTGCCAGCAGCTTAGTGGGTCCGTACAGGCACTACTCCTACGAGCAGTACTTC.

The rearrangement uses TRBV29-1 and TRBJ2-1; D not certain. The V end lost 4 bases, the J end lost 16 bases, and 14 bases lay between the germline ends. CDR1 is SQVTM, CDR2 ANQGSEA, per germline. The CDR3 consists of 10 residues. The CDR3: CSVVLPDIFF. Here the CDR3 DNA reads TGCAGCGTTGTACTACCTGACATCTTCTTC.

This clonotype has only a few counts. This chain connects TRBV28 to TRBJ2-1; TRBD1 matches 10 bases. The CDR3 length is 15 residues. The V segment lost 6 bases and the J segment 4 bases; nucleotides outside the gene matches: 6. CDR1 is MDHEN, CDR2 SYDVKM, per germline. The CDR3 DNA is TGTGCCAGCAGGCGGCGGACAGGGGGTTACAATGAGCAGTTCTTC. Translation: CASRRRTGGYNEQFF. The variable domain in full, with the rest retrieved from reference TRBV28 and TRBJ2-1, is DVKVTQSSRYLVKRTGEKVFLECVQDMDHENMFWYRQDPGLGLRLIYFSYDVKMKEKGDIPEGYSVSREKKERFSLILESASTNQTSMYLCASRRRTGGYNEQFFGPGTRLTVL.

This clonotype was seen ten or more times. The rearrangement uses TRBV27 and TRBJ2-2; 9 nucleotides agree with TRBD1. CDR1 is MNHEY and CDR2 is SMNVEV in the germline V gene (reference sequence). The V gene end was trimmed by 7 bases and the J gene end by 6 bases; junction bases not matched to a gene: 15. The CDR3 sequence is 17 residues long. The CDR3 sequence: CASTLLRDRVLPGELFF. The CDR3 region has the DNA TGTGCCAGCACCCTCCTTCGGGACAGGGTACTCCCCGGGGAGCTGTTTTTT.

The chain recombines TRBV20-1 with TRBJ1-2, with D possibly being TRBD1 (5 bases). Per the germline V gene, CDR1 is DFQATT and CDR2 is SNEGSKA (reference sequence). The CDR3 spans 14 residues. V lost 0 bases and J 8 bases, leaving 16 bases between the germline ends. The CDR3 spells CSARERAGSDGYTF. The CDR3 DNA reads TGCAGTGCTAGAGAACGGGCAGGGAGCGACGGCTACACCTTC.

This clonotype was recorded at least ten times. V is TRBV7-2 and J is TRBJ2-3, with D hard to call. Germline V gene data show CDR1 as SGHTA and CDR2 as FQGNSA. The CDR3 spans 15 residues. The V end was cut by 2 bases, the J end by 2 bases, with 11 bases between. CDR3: CASSLFQQITDTQYF. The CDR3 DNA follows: TGTGCCAGCAGCTTATTCCAACAGATCACAGATACGCAGTATTTT.

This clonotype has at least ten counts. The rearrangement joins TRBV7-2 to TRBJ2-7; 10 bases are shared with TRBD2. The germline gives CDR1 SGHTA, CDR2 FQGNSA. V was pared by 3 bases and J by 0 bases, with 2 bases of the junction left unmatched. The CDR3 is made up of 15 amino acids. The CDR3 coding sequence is TGTGCCAGCAGCTTTCTAGCGGGAGACTCCTACGAGCAGTACTTC. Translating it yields CASSFLAGDSYEQYF.

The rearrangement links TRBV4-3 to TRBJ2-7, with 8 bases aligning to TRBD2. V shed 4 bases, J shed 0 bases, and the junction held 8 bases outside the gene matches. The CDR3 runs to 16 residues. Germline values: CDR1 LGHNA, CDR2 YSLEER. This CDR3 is CASSREIAGSSYEQYF. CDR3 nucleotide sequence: TGCGCCAGCAGCCGAGAAATAGCGGGAAGCTCCTACGAGCAGTACTTC.